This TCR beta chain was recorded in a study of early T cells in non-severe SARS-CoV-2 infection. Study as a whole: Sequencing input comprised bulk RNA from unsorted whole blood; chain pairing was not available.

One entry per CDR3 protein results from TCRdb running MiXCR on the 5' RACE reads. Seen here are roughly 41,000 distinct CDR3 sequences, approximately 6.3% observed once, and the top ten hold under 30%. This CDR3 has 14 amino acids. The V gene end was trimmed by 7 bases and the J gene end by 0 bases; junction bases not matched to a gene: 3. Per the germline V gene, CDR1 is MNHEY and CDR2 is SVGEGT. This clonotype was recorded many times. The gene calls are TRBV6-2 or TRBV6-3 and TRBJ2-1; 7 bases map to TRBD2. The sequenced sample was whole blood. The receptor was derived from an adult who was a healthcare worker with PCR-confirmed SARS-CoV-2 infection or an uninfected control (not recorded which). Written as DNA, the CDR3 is TGTGCCAGCATCGGGGGGAGCTCCTACAATGAGCAGTTCTTC. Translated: CASIGGSSYNEQFF.